These 7 T cell receptor beta chains share one sample of origin, sequenced in a study of tumor-infiltrating lymphocytes in primary liver carcinoma. Unsorted whole blood supplied the blood RNA, and germline DNA was isolated too. Starting from about 0.5 ug of total RNA, TCR beta cDNA was produced with a primer in the constant region. Slightly modified ARM-PCR served as the procedure for the TCR beta libraries. These libraries came from three rounds of nested multiplex PCR. TRBV1-TRBV30 forward primers paired with a C-beta reverse primer drove the first two PCR rounds, roughly 9 cycles each. TCRdb ran MiXCR on the multiplex PCR reads and lists one entry per CDR3 protein. Of approximately 300,000 distinct CDR3 sequences listed, 65% are singletons. The sample was peripheral blood. These receptors originate from a man aged 35 to 55 with primary liver carcinoma and hepatitis B virus infection.

Notes on this clonotype: A read error may be the cause here, since a much bigger clone is one base away. The rearrangement uses TRBV6-1 and TRBJ1-2; D perhaps matches TRBD1 (5 bases). V lost 6 bases and J lost 8, with 13 bases in between. Germline V gives CDR1 MNHNS, CDR2 SASEGT. The CDR3 is 12 amino acids. Here the CDR3 DNA reads TGTGCCAGCAGGACAGAGAATAGGGGCTACACCTTC. Amino acid sequence: CASRTENRGYTF.

This clonotype showed up just once. The chain joins TRBV5-1 to TRBJ1-4; D is unresolved. Germline CDR1 is SGHRS and CDR2 is YFSETQ. V shed 7 bases and J shed 8 bases, with 21 bases lying between them. There are 15 residues in the CDR3. The CDR3 nucleotides are TGCGCCAGCGGCTCCACGGGGAAAGCTGAAGAAAAACTGTTTTTT. Translating gives CASGSTGKAEEKLFF.

Notes on this clonotype: A much larger clone differs from this one at a single base, so this may be a read error. The chain links TRBV6-5 to TRBJ2-3; maybe TRBD1 (6 bases). This CDR3 is built from 11 residues. Germline V gene data show CDR1 as MNHEY and CDR2 as SVGAGI. This CDR3 is CASSSGDTHYF. CDR3 in DNA: TGTGCCAGCAGTTCAGGGGATACGCATTATTTT.

As for this clonotype: A clone one base away is much larger, so this may be a read error. The J gene is TRBJ2-3, the V gene TRBV6-1; TRBD2 might be the D (5 bases). Germline V gene data show CDR1 as MNHNS and CDR2 as SASEGT. This CDR3 is 17 amino acids long. The chain's CDR3 is CASSERWRRLFTDKQYF. CDR3 sequence (DNA): TGTGCCAGCAGTGAAAGGTGGAGGAGATTGTTCACAGATAAGCAGTATTTT.

Regarding this clonotype: This may be a read error: a much more frequent sequence differs by one nucleotide. This is likely a read error, given that the CDR3 carries no conserved phenylalanine or tryptophan at its end. The V call is TRBV10-3, the J call TRBJ2-1; TRBD1 aligns across 9 bases. CDR3 length: 15 amino acids. Germline CDR1 and CDR2: ENHRY and SYGVKD. After removal of 6 bases from V and 8 bases from J, the junction contained 11 bases not matched to a gene. CDR3 coding DNA: TGTGCCATCAGGGATACCGGGACAGGGCGTTATGAGCAGTTCTCC. Translated, it gives CAIRDTGTGRYEQFS.

A note on this clonotype: One junction end disagrees with the germline gene, perhaps due to a read error. The chain joins TRBV29-1 to TRBJ1-2, with no clear D. The germline V gene has CDR1 SQVTM and CDR2 ANQGSEA. This CDR3 spans 14 amino acids. The CDR3 DNA reads TGCAGCGTTGATAAGAAAGGGAGTAACTATGGCAACACCTTC. It translates to CSVDKKGSNYGNTF. Using reference TRBV29-1 and TRBJ1-2 for the parts outside the CDR3, the full variable domain is SAVISQKPSRDICQRGTSLTIQCQVDSQVTMMFWYRQQPGQSLTLIATANQGSEATYESGFVIDKFPISRPNLTFSTLTVSNMSPEDSSIYLCSVDKKGSNYGNTFGSGTRLTVV.

As regards this clonotype: A clone one base away is much larger, so this may be a read error. The chain combines TRBV6-2 or TRBV6-3 with TRBJ2-1; TRBD2 matches 7 bases. V was clipped by 2 bases and J by 0 bases; unmatched bases: 7. Germline V lookup: CDR1 MNHEY, CDR2 SVGEGT. The CDR3 is 17 residues long. This CDR3 is CASSYKPSGSSYNEQFF. CDR3 DNA: TGTGCCAGCAGTTACAAGCCTAGCGGAAGCTCCTACAATGAGCAGTTCTTC.